This T cell receptor (beta chain) was recovered during a study of breast tumors, draining lymph nodes, adjacent tissues. This clonotype came up a few times. Its antigen remains unknown. Axillary draining lymph nodes of breast cancer patients supplied the node samples. General study points: Compared with lymph nodes, tumors were less diverse; compared with nontumor tissue, more. Data fit most tumor T cells coming from lymph node, expanding in tumor.

TCRdb analysed the multiplex PCR reads with MiXCR anew, one entry per CDR3 protein. The sample has some 100,000 distinct CDR3 sequences, around 21% seen once. The CDR3 loop spans 17 amino acids. V shed 4 bases and J 6 bases; nucleotides not matched to a gene: 14. Germline V gene data show CDR1 as SEHNR and CDR2 as FQNEAQ (reference sequence). The sequencing sample was made of axillary lymph node tissue. The chain links TRBV7-9 to TRBJ1-4, with TRBD1 matching 7 bases. The TCR comes from a female donor with breast cancer. Some clones in this sample may be carry-over from other donors' samples. The CDR3 loop is CASSSPPAGGGYEKLFF. CDR3 nucleotide sequence: TGTGCCAGCAGCTCTCCCCCAGCAGGGGGAGGTTATGAAAAACTGTTTTTT.